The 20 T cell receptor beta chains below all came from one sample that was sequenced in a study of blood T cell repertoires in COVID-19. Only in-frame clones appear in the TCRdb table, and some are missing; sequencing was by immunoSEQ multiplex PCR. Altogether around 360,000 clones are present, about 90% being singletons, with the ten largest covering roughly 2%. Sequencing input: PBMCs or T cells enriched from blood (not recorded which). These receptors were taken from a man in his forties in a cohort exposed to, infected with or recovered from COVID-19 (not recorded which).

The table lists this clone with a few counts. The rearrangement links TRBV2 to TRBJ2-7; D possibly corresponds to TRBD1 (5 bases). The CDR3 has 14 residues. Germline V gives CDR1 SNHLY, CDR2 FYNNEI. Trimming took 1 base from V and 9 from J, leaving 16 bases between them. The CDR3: CASSEGKQGIGQYF. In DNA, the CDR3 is TGTGCCAGCAGTGAAGGCAAGCAGGGTATCGGGCAGTACTTC.

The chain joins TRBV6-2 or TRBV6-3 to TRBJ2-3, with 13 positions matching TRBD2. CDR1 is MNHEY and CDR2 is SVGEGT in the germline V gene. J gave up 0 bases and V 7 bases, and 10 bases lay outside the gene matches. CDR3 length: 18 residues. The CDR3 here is CASNPGGTSGASTDTQYF. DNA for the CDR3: TGTGCCAGCAACCCCGGAGGGACTAGCGGGGCTAGCACAGATACGCAGTATTTT.

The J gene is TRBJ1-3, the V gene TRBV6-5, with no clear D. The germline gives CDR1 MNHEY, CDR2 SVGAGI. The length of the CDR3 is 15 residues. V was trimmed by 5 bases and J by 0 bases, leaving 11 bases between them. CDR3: CASSHTADSGNTIYF. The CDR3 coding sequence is TGTGCCAGCAGTCATACAGCGGACTCTGGAAACACCATATATTTT.

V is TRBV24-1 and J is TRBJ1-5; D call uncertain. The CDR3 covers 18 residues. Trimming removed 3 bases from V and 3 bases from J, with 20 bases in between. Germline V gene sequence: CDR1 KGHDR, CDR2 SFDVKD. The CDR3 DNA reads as TGTGCCACCAGTGATCCGGCGGAGAGATGGCGTCACAATCAGCCCCAGCATTTT. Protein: CATSDPAERWRHNQPQHF.

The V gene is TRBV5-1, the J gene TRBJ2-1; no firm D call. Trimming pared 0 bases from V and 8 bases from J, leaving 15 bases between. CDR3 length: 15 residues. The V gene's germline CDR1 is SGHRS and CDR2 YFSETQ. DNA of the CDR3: TGCGCCAGCAGCTTGGGCCTAGAAATTGGTGATGAGCAGTTCTTC. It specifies CASSLGLEIGDEQFF.

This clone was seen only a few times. CDR3 residues: CASSAPSADQPQHF. CDR3 DNA sequence: TGTGCCAGCAGTGCCCCCTCAGCGGATCAGCCCCAGCATTTT. The chain links TRBV2 to TRBJ1-5; D remains ambiguous. CDR1 and CDR2 (germline): SNHLY, FYNNEI. The CDR3 length is 14 residues. Deletions cut 4 bases from V and 5 bases from J, with 12 bases between.

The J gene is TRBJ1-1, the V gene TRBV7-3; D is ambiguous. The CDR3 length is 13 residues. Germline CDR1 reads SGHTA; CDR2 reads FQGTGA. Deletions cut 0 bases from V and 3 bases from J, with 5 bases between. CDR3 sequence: CASSLTGDTEAFF. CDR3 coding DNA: TGTGCCAGCAGCTTAACCGGAGACACTGAAGCTTTCTTT.

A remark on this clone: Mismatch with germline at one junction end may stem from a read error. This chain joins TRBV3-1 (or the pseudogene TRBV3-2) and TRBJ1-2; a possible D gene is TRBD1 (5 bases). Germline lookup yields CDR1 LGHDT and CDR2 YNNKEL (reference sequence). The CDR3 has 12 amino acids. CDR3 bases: TGTGCCAGCAGCCCGAACAGGTTCAGCCAGGACTTC. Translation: CASSPNRFSQDF.

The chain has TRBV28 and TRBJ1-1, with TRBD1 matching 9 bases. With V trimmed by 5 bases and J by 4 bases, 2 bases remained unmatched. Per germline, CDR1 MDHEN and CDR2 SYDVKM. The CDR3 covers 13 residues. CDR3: CASSRTGATEAFF. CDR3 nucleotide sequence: TGTGCCAGCAGTAGGACAGGGGCCACTGAAGCTTTCTTT.

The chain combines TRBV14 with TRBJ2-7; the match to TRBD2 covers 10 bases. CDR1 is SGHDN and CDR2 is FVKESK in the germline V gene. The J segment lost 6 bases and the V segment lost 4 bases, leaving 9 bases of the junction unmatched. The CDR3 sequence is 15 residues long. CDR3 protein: CASSRQLAGQAEQYF. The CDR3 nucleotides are TGTGCCAGCAGCCGCCAACTAGCGGGACAGGCCGAGCAGTACTTC.

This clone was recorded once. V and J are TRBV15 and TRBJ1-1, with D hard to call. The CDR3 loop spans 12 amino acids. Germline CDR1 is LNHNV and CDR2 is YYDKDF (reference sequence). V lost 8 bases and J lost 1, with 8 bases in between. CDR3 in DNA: TGTGCCACCTCCACAGCGAACACTGAAGCTTTCTTT. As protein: CATSTANTEAFF.

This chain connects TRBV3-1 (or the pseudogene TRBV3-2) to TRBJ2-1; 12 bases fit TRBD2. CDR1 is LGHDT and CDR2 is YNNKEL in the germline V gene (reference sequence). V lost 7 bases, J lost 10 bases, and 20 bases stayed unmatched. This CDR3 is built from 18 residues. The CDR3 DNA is TGTGCCAGCACACCAAGCTGGCTAGCGGGAGGGCCTATAAGGGAGCAGTTCTTC. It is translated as CASTPSWLAGGPIREQFF.

CDR3 in amino acids: CASSEVGLSSGNTIYF. For the CDR3, the DNA is TGTGCCAGCAGTGAAGTCGGACTGAGCTCTGGAAACACCATATATTTT. The V gene is TRBV6-1, the J gene TRBJ1-3; unclear D gene. The germline CDR1 and CDR2 sequences are MNHNS and SASEGT. V lost 1 base to trimming and J lost 0 bases, with 10 bases between them. This CDR3 has 16 residues.

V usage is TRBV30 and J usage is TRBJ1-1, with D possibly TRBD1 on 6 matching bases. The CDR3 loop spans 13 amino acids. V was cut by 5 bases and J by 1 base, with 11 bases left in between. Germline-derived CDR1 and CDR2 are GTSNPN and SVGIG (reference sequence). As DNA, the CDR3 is TGTGCCTGGGCCGGACAGCCGAACACTGAAGCTTTCTTT. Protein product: CAWAGQPNTEAFF.

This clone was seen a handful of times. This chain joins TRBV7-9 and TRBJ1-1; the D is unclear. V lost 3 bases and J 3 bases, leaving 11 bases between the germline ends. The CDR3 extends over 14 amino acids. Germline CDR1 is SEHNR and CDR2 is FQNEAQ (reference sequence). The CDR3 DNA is TGTGCCAGCAGCTTCACCTCGGGGTACACTGAAGCTTTCTTT. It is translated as CASSFTSGYTEAFF.

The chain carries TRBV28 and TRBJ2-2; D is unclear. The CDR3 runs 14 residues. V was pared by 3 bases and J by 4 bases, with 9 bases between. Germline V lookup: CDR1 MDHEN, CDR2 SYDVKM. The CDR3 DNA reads TGTGCCAGCAGTTTCAACCCGGGCACCGGGGAGCTGTTTTTT. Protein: CASSFNPGTGELFF.

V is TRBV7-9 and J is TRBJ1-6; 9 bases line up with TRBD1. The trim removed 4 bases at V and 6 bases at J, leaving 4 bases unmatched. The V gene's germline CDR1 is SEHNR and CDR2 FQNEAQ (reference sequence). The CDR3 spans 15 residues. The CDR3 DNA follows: TGTGCCAGCAGCTCCCAGGGACAGGGTAATTCACCCCTCCACTTT. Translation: CASSSQGQGNSPLHF.

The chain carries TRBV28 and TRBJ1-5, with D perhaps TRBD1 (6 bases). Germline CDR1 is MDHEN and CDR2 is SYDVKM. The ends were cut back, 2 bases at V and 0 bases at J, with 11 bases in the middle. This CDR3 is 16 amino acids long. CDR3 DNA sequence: TGTGCCAGCAGTTTAGAGACAGGTCATAGCAATCAGCCCCAGCATTTT. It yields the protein CASSLETGHSNQPQHF.

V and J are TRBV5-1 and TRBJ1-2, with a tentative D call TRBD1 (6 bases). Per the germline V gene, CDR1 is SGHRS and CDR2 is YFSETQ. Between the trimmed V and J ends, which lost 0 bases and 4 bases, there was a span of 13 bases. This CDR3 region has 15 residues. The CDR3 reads CASSLDSDRTYGYTF. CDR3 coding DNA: TGCGCCAGCAGCTTGGATTCCGACAGGACCTATGGCTACACCTTC.

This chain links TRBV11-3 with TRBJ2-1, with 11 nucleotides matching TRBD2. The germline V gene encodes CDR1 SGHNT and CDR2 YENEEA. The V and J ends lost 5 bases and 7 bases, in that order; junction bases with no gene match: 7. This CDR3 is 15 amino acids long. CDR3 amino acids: CASSLLAGVGNEQFF. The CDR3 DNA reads TGTGCCAGCAGCCTACTAGCGGGAGTGGGTAATGAGCAGTTCTTC.